The sequence of this TCR beta chain was determined in a study of T cell responses to AZD1222 COVID-19 vaccine. General study points: Two AZD1222 doses significantly raised spike-specific TCR breadth and depth over controls. Mostly white British, mostly female donors; authors suggested clonal diversity may be underestimated.

On this clone itself: Antigen specificity is unknown.

This table comes from immunoSEQ multiplex PCR, and its TCRdb copy is limited to in-frame clones, with some not included. The profile shows tens of thousands of clones, about 83% of them singletons. Germline V gives CDR1 SGHTA, CDR2 FQGNSA. The CDR3 extends over 15 amino acids. V shed 8 bases, J shed 1 base, and the junction held 6 bases outside the gene matches. Here the sequenced sample was peripheral blood, taken on day 0 of AZD1222 vaccination. The chain carries TRBV7-2 and TRBJ2-3; 10 bases are a match to TRBD2. This TCR was sampled from an adult in good health. CDR3 nucleotide sequence: TGTGCCAGCGCCTTAGCGGGAGGTGGCACAGATACGCAGTATTTT. This codes for CASALAGGGTDTQYF.